Each of the 11 T cell receptor beta chains below was sequenced from the same sample in a study of T cells in Graves' hyperthyroidism and ophthalmopathy. Amplification of TCR beta CDR3 regions was performed using RNA transcripts as template. Researchers ran a first-round RT-PCR on the TCR CDR3 using the HTBI primer set. MiXCR was run by TCRdb on the multiplex PCR reads, yielding one entry per CDR3 protein. The sample lists hundreds of thousands of distinct CDR3 sequences, more than 20% occurring once. The sequenced sample consisted of blood. These receptors came from a man aged 30 to 45 with Graves' ophthalmopathy.

This chain links TRBV3-1 with TRBJ1-2; tentative D call: TRBD1 (5 bases). Looked up from germline, CDR1 is LGHDT and CDR2 is YNNKEL (reference sequence). The CDR3 runs 13 residues. V was trimmed by 4 bases and J by 8 bases, leaving 14 bases between them. CDR3 DNA: TGTGCCAGCAGCCCGACTCAGGGTAGGGGCTACACCTTC. Amino acid sequence: CASSPTQGRGYTF.

This chain joins TRBV7-9 and TRBJ2-1, with 9 positions matching TRBD2. The J segment lost 0 bases and the V segment lost 2 bases, leaving 8 bases of the junction unmatched. Germline V lookup: CDR1 SEHNR, CDR2 FQNEAQ (reference sequence). CDR3 size: 18 residues. DNA of the CDR3: TGTGCCAGCAGCTTAAGCCCCCATAGCGGGGGCTCCTACAATGAGCAGTTCTTC. Translating it yields CASSLSPHSGGSYNEQFF.

Remarks on this clonotype: Mismatch with germline at one junction end may stem from a read error. The J gene is TRBJ2-7, the V gene TRBV7-3; 8 bases line up with TRBD1. Germline CDR1 SGHTA, CDR2 FQGTGA. The CDR3 covers 15 residues. The CDR3 region is CAGSPEGQGPYEQYF. In DNA form, the CDR3 reads TGTGCCGGCAGCCCCGAAGGACAGGGACCCTACGAGCAGTACTTC.

This clonotype turned up a few times. The chain couples TRBV7-9 to TRBJ2-5; TRBD2 matches 14 bases. Trimming took 6 bases from V and 5 from J; bases not matched to a gene: 11. The CDR3 is made up of 17 amino acids. Germline V CDR1 and CDR2: SEHNR, FQNEAQ (reference sequence). The CDR3 loop is CASRDSTRTSGGETQYF. In DNA, the CDR3 is TGTGCCAGCAGGGATTCAACCCGGACTAGCGGGGGGGAGACCCAGTACTTC.

The chain employs TRBV12-3 or TRBV12-4 and TRBJ1-4; D is ambiguous. CDR3 length: 16 amino acids. V lost 6 bases to trimming and J lost 6 bases, with 20 bases between them. CDR3 DNA: TGTGCCAGCAGAGCCGGCCTCCAAATCCGGGATGAAAAACTGTTTTTT. Protein product: CASRAGLQIRDEKLFF.

At least ten counts were recorded for this clonotype. J is TRBJ2-3 and V is TRBV6-1; perhaps TRBD1 as D (6 bases). The CDR3 spans 16 residues. The germline V gene encodes CDR1 MNHNS and CDR2 SASEGT. V was cut by 2 bases and J by 2 bases, with 14 bases left in between. CDR3 bases: TGTGCCAGCAGTGAACGTGGGGGCGCAAACACAGATACGCAGTATTTT. The encoded protein is CASSERGGANTDTQYF.

This clonotype has just one count. This chain uses TRBV7-8 with TRBJ2-3, with TRBD2 identical over 10 bases. V trimming: 1 base; J trimming: 5 bases; junction bases outside the gene matches: 9. The CDR3 covers 17 residues. Per the germline V gene, CDR1 is SGHVS and CDR2 is FQNEAQ. Here the CDR3 DNA reads TGTGCCAGCAGCTTAGTTGTTCGTCTAGCGGGGGTAGATACGCAGTATTTT. Amino acids: CASSLVVRLAGVDTQYF.

This clonotype was counted only a few times. The rearrangement uses TRBV28 and TRBJ2-7, with D uncertain. This CDR3 has 16 amino acids. Trimming took 3 bases from V and 5 from J, leaving 20 bases between them. The germline CDR1 and CDR2 sequences are MDHEN and SYDVKM. The CDR3 nucleotides are TGTGCCAGCAGTTTCTCCACAGTTTCTCCACTACACGAGCAGTACTTC. Its protein is CASSFSTVSPLHEQYF.

This clonotype came up many times. The V and J genes are TRBV6-6 and TRBJ1-1; 10 positions match TRBD1. The V and J ends lost 0 bases and 2 bases, in that order; junction bases with no gene match: 3. Germline CDR1 MNHNY, CDR2 SVGAGI (reference sequence). The CDR3 sequence is 16 residues long. CDR3 in DNA: TGTGCCAGCAGTTACTCGAGGACAGGGGGAAACACTGAAGCTTTCTTT. This codes for CASSYSRTGGNTEAFF.

This clonotype was seen more than once but under ten times. The V call is TRBV30, the J call TRBJ1-6; tentatively, D is TRBD1 (6 bases). The V gene's germline CDR1 is GTSNPN and CDR2 SVGIG (reference sequence). The CDR3 spans 15 residues. Trimming removed 3 bases from V and 5 bases from J, with 14 bases in between. As DNA, the CDR3 is TGTGCCTGGAGACAGGGAGCTGCGCATAATTCACCCCTCCACTTT. Translating gives CAWRQGAAHNSPLHF.

With regard to this clonotype: This may be a read error, as it is one base from a much larger clone. J is TRBJ2-7 and V is TRBV10-3, with a possible D match to TRBD2 (7 bases). V was clipped by 10 bases and J by 2 bases, with 15 bases between them. This CDR3 has 13 residues. The germline V gene encodes CDR1 ENHRY and CDR2 SYGVKD. In DNA, the CDR3 is TGTGCCACCAATCGGGGGGCGGCCTACGAGCAGTACTTC. It specifies CATNRGAAYEQYF.